Listed below are T cell receptor beta chains from one sample, sequenced in a study of blood T cell repertoires in COVID-19. Here immunoSEQ multiplex PCR was the method, and the copy in TCRdb shows in-frame clones only, minus some. The data hold approximately 250,000 clones, with 86% observed a single time. The source material was peripheral blood. The receptors shown here come from a middle-aged man with active or convalescent COVID-19. Both conserved end residues are part of each CDR3. A D gene is named only where the DNA matches it firmly. Clone size appears in some rows only: once, few, many, or a class for an expanded clone.

d_call	v_call	j_call	clone_size	cdr3_length	cdr3_nt	cdr3_aa
.	TRBV9	TRBJ1-2	once	14	TGTGCCAGCACCGAGGGGGGGGGCAACTATGGCTACACCTTC	CASTEGGGNYGYTF
TRBD1	TRBV18	TRBJ1-5	.	15	TGTGCCAGCTCACTGGCAGGGGGAGACAATCAGCCCCAGCATTTT	CASSLAGGDNQPQHF
.	TRBV27	TRBJ1-4	.	17	TGTGCCAGCAGGCCGAACAGGGTTATGATGGCTAATGAAAAACTGTTTTTT	CASRPNRVMMANEKLFF
.	TRBV21-1	TRBJ2-5	.	13	TGTGCCAGCAGCGGGTGGAGGGAAGAGACCCAGTACTTC	CASSGWREETQYF
.	TRBV28	TRBJ2-6	.	18	TGTGCCAGCAGTTTAACCTGGAGGAGGGACTCTGGGGCCAACGTCCTGACTTTC	CASSLTWRRDSGANVLTF
.	TRBV20-1	TRBJ1-1	.	10	TGCAGTCTGACGGGCACTGAAGCTTTCTTT	CSLTGTEAFF
.	TRBV24-1	TRBJ1-5	once	15	TGTGCCACCAGTGATCCCAGGGACGGGGGTCAGCCCCAGCATTTT	CATSDPRDGGQPQHF
.	TRBV28	TRBJ1-2	few	12	TGTGCCAGCAGTTCCCCCGGGAGAGGCTACACCTTC	CASSSPGRGYTF
TRBD2	TRBV7-2	TRBJ2-7	.	15	TGTGCCAGCAGCTCGACTAGCGGGGGGGCATACGAGCAGTACTTC	CASSSTSGGAYEQYF
TRBD1	TRBV2	TRBJ2-5	.	14	TGTGCCACCATTAAGGACAGGGGGCAAGAGACCCAGTACTTC	CATIKDRGQETQYF
.	TRBV12-3/TRBV12-4	TRBJ2-1	.	11	TGTGCCAGCAGCCCCTCGGTTGAGCAGTTCTTC	CASSPSVEQFF
.	TRBV20-1	TRBJ2-7	.	15	TGCAGTGCTAGTCAGGGGACGGCCTTCTCGAACGAGCAGTACTTC	CSASQGTAFSNEQYF
TRBD2	TRBV5-1	TRBJ2-3	.	15	TGCGCCAGCAGCATCCGCGGGAGGGCCATAGATACGCAGTATTTT	CASSIRGRAIDTQYF
TRBD1	TRBV5-4	TRBJ1-6	.	15	TGTGCCAGCAGGCTGTCGGACAGGCATAATTCACCCCTCCACTTT	CASRLSDRHNSPLHF
.	TRBV5-4	TRBJ2-7	.	12	TGTGCCAGCAGCCCGGGCTCCTACGAGCAGTACTTC	CASSPGSYEQYF
.	TRBV2	TRBJ2-7	once	11	TGTGCCAGCGAGGTACCCTACGAGCAGTACTTC	CASEVPYEQYF
.	TRBV21-1	TRBJ1-2	.	15	TGTGCCAGCAGCAACGCGGGGGGACGGCACTATGGCTACACCTTC	CASSNAGGRHYGYTF
.	TRBV6-5	TRBJ1-2	.	15	TGTGCCAGCAGTTACGGGGAGGGGCTTAGTGGTGGCTACACCTTC	CASSYGEGLSGGYTF
.	TRBV2	TRBJ2-7	.	13	TGTGCCGCCACAACATTTTACTCCTACGAGCAGTACTTC	CAATTFYSYEQYF
.	TRBV5-5	TRBJ1-5	.	14	TGTGCCAGCAGCCCGCCGGGTAGCAATCAGCCCCAGCATTTT	CASSPPGSNQPQHF
TRBD2	TRBV5-1	TRBJ2-2	.	16	TGCGCCAGCAGCCGAGACGGGGGGAGGAACACCGGGGAGCTGTTTTTT	CASSRDGGRNTGELFF
.	TRBV6-5	TRBJ1-6	once	14	TGTGCCAGCAGTTTGACAGCAGTCAATTCACCCCTCCACTTT	CASSLTAVNSPLHF
.	TRBV7-8	TRBJ1-1	few	18	TGTGCCAGCAGCTCCGCCTTTTGGACAGAGCGTATGAACACTGAAGCTTTCTTT	CASSSAFWTERMNTEAFF
TRBD1	TRBV6-5	TRBJ2-7	.	14	TGTGCCAGCAGTATCCTCGACAGGGGGCTCGAGCAGTACTTC	CASSILDRGLEQYF
TRBD2	TRBV7-9	TRBJ2-7	few	15	TGTGCCAGCAGCTTAGCGTCTAGCGGGCCCTACGAGCAGTACTTC	CASSLASSGPYEQYF
TRBD1	TRBV7-3	TRBJ2-1	.	13	TGTGCCAGCAGCTTGGACAGGGGAGATGAGCAGTTCTTC	CASSLDRGDEQFF
TRBD2	TRBV20-1	TRBJ2-2	.	14	TGCAGTGCTAGTCCTAGCGGGAACGGCGGGGAGCTGTTTTTT	CSASPSGNGGELFF
.	TRBV18	TRBJ2-1	.	14	TGTGCCAGCTCACCATACAGGGACGACAGTGAGCAGTTCTTC	CASSPYRDDSEQFF